One sample yielded the 21 T cell receptor beta chains listed below, sequenced in a study of blood T cell repertoires in COVID-19. The protocol was immunoSEQ multiplex PCR, while the TCRdb copy is restricted to in-frame clones and leaves out a portion. The table lists hundreds of thousands of clones, roughly 90% of them singletons. The sample consisted of peripheral blood. The source of these receptors is a woman in her thirties with COVID-19, enrolled during active disease.

The CDR3: CASSPYDRGAGNTIYF. The CDR3 nucleotides are TGTGCCAGCTCACCTTATGACAGGGGAGCTGGAAACACCATATATTTT. The V and J genes are TRBV18 and TRBJ1-3, with TRBD1 identical over 8 bases. In germline, CDR1 is KGHSH, CDR2 LQKENI. Trimming at V came to 3 bases and at J to 2 bases, leaving 6 bases not matched to a gene. The CDR3 runs 16 residues.

The V gene is TRBV5-4, the J gene TRBJ1-6, with a possible D match to TRBD1 (5 bases). The CDR3 runs to 13 residues. Germline CDR1 reads SGHNT; CDR2 reads YYREEE (reference sequence). The V gene lost 5 bases and the J gene lost 6 bases, with 9 bases spanning the gap. The CDR3 DNA is TGTGCCAGCAGGGGGGACTTTAATTCACCCCTCCACTTT. The encoded protein is CASRGDFNSPLHF.

CDR3 residues: CASRRLAEQFF. In DNA form, the CDR3 reads TGTGCCAGCAGGAGACTAGCAGAGCAGTTCTTC. The rearrangement joins TRBV2 to TRBJ2-1; 7 positions agree with TRBD2. V shed 6 bases, J shed 10 bases, and the junction held 3 bases outside the gene matches. Germline CDR1 and CDR2: SNHLY and FYNNEI. The length of the CDR3 is 11 residues.

This chain links TRBV6-2 or TRBV6-3 with TRBJ1-4; 7 nucleotides line up with TRBD1. CDR3 size: 14 residues. The ends lost 4 bases at V and 7 bases at J; junction bases unmatched: 6. Germline V gives CDR1 MNHEY, CDR2 SVGEGT. This chain's CDR3 is CASSLEAGGEKLFF. As DNA, the CDR3 is TGTGCCAGCAGTTTGGAGGCAGGGGGTGAAAAACTGTTTTTT.

This chain joins TRBV10-1 and TRBJ2-7; a weak D match, TRBD1 (6 bases). The CDR3 covers 16 residues. V lost 0 bases and J 3 bases, leaving 15 bases between the germline ends. CDR1 is WNHNN, CDR2 SYGVQD, per germline (reference sequence). CDR3 coding DNA: TGCGCCAGCAGTGAGTCCCCCCACGAGGACAGCTACGAGCAGTACTTC. Translating gives CASSESPHEDSYEQYF.

The chain combines TRBV29-1 with TRBJ2-3; 9 bases map to TRBD1. The CDR3 is made up of 13 amino acids. The germline gives CDR1 SQVTM, CDR2 ANQGSEA. Trimming removed 4 bases from V and 6 bases from J; junction bases left unmatched: 5. For the CDR3, the DNA is TGCAGCGTTGTACAGGGGGCGGCGGATACGCAGTATTTT. It specifies CSVVQGAADTQYF.

V is TRBV5-4 and J is TRBJ1-1; D unresolved. V was trimmed by 2 bases and J by 1 base, leaving 12 bases between them. The CDR3 sequence is 15 residues long. CDR1 and CDR2 from the germline V gene are SGHNT and YYREEE (reference sequence). For the CDR3, the DNA is TGTGCCAGCAGCTTAGTACCGGGAGCGAACACTGAAGCTTTCTTT. It specifies CASSLVPGANTEAFF.

The chain combines TRBV6-6 with TRBJ2-5; the D gene is possibly TRBD2 (6 bases). Looked up from germline, CDR1 is MNHNY and CDR2 is SVGAGI (reference sequence). Trimming removed 6 bases at V and 4 bases at J, with 15 bases between. CDR3 size: 14 residues. CDR3 protein: CASRPTSFVETQYF. The CDR3 bases are TGTGCCAGCAGACCGACTAGTTTTGTAGAGACCCAGTACTTC.

The CDR3, as DNA: TGTGCCAGCAGCGGGAGGGGGACAGGGGCCTACAATGAGCAGTTCTTC. It translates to CASSGRGTGAYNEQFF. The V gene is TRBV9, the J gene TRBJ2-1, with 10 nucleotides matching TRBD1. V trimming: 3 bases; J trimming: 2 bases; junction bases outside the gene matches: 5. Per germline, CDR1 SGDLS and CDR2 YYNGEE. This CDR3 region has 16 residues.

The CDR3 DNA follows: TGTGCCAGCTTGGAGCCCTACTATGGCTACACCTTC. As protein: CASLEPYYGYTF. This chain links TRBV6-5 with TRBJ1-2; no clear D. CDR3 length: 12 residues. CDR1 MNHEY and CDR2 SVGAGI come from the germline V gene. V was clipped by 8 bases and J by 3 bases, with 10 bases between them.

V gene TRBV3-1 (or the pseudogene TRBV3-2) combines with J gene TRBJ2-3, with D uncertain. In germline, CDR1 is LGHDT, CDR2 YNNKEL (reference sequence). This CDR3 comprises 16 residues. Deletions cut 0 bases from V and 0 bases from J, with 10 bases between. CDR3 in amino acids: CASSQDDAPSTDTQYF. The CDR3 bases are TGTGCCAGCAGCCAAGACGATGCGCCGAGCACAGATACGCAGTATTTT.

V and J are TRBV11-2 and TRBJ2-7, with D uncertain. Germline V lookup: CDR1 SGHAT, CDR2 FQNNGV. Trimming took off 6 bases at V and 2 bases at J, with 14 bases between the two ends. CDR3 size: 14 residues. This chain's CDR3 is CASRSLRQAYEQYF. The CDR3 DNA is TGTGCCAGCAGATCATTACGGCAGGCCTACGAGCAGTACTTC.

This sequence joins TRBV10-2 and TRBJ2-1, with D perhaps TRBD1 (6 bases). There are 16 residues in the CDR3. The V gene's germline CDR1 is WSHSY and CDR2 SAAADI. V was pared by 6 bases and J by 8 bases, with 23 bases between. Here the CDR3 DNA reads TGCGCCAGCAGCGAGAGGATGTTGGGACACCCTTATGAGCAGTTCTTC. Protein product: CASSERMLGHPYEQFF.

This chain joins TRBV3-1 (or the pseudogene TRBV3-2) and TRBJ1-5, with TRBD1 identical over 7 bases. The CDR3 contains 14 residues. The J segment lost 6 bases and the V segment lost 4 bases, leaving 6 bases of the junction unmatched. CDR1 and CDR2 from the germline V gene are LGHDT and YNNKEL (reference sequence). CDR3 sequence reads: CASSRGTAVQPQHF. CDR3 coding DNA: TGTGCCAGCAGCCGCGGGACAGCTGTTCAGCCCCAGCATTTT.

This chain uses TRBV19 with TRBJ1-4; D might be TRBD1 (6 bases). V was clipped by 5 bases and J by 10 bases, with 17 bases between them. Germline CDR1 and CDR2: LNHDA and SQIVND (reference sequence). This CDR3 spans 14 amino acids. As DNA, the CDR3 is TGTGCCAGTAGTTTCCGACAGGCCGCTCCAAAACTGTTTTTT. Translated, it gives CASSFRQAAPKLFF.

V usage is TRBV6-5 and J usage is TRBJ2-7; 10 bases fit TRBD1. Trimming cost V 5 bases and J 4 bases; bases outside gene matches: 5. The CDR3 length is 14 residues. From germline, CDR1 is MNHEY and CDR2 SVGAGI. In DNA form, the CDR3 reads TGTGCCAGCAGTCGGACAGGGGGTTCTTACGAGCAGTACTTC. This translates into CASSRTGGSYEQYF.

This clone was observed a handful of times. The J gene is TRBJ1-5, the V gene TRBV5-4, with TRBD1 as a possible D gene (5 bases). The V and J ends lost 0 bases and 5 bases respectively, with 12 bases between them. The CDR3 runs 15 residues. From germline, CDR1 is SGHNT and CDR2 YYREEE (reference sequence). The CDR3 DNA reads TGTGCCAGCAGCTTGGACGGGACTGTCGATCAGCCCCAGCATTTT. It encodes CASSLDGTVDQPQHF.

V is TRBV19 and J is TRBJ1-5, with D possibly being TRBD1 (5 bases). Germline assignment: CDR1 LNHDA and CDR2 SQIVND (reference sequence). The V gene lost 8 bases and the J gene lost 4 bases, with 12 bases spanning the gap. This CDR3 comprises 13 residues. CDR3 region: CASCTTGNQPQHF. The CDR3, as DNA: TGTGCCAGTTGTACAACAGGAAATCAGCCCCAGCATTTT.

The CDR3 is CASSLDRRTYNYGYTF. The DNA for the CDR3 is TGTGCCAGCAGCCTTGACAGGAGAACCTATAACTATGGCTACACCTTC. The chain carries TRBV5-4 and TRBJ1-2; D might be TRBD1 (6 bases). This CDR3 has 16 amino acids. The V end lost 4 bases, the J end lost 1 base, and 17 bases lay between the germline ends. The germline V gene has CDR1 SGHNT and CDR2 YYREEE (reference sequence).

The gene calls are TRBV5-1 and TRBJ1-2; 9 bases align to TRBD1. The CDR3 is 13 residues long. The junction had 4 bases not matched to a gene; V was cut back by 2 bases and J by 8 bases. Germline V CDR1 and CDR2: SGHRS, YFSETQ. Here the CDR3 DNA reads TGCGCCAGCAGCTTCCGGGACAGGGACGGCTACACCTTC. Encoded protein: CASSFRDRDGYTF.

V and J are TRBV3-1 (or the pseudogene TRBV3-2) and TRBJ2-5, with 9 bases aligning to TRBD2. The V and J ends lost 1 base and 7 bases, in that order; junction bases with no gene match: 4. CDR3 length: 14 residues. Germline-derived CDR1 and CDR2 are LGHDT and YNNKEL (reference sequence). The CDR3 is CASSQGGGAGTQYF. The CDR3 nucleotides are TGTGCCAGCAGCCAAGGCGGGGGGGCCGGGACCCAGTACTTC.